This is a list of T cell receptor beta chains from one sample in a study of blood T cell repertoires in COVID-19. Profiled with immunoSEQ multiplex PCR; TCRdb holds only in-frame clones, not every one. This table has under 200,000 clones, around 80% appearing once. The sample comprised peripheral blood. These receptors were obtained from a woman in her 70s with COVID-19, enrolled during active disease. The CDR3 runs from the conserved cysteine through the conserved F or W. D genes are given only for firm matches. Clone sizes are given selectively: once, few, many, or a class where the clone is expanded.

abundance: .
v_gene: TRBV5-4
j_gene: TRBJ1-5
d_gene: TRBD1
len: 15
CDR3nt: TGTGCCAGCAGCATAGGCGGGACAGGGAATCAGCCCCAGCATTTT
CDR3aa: CASSIGGTGNQPQHF

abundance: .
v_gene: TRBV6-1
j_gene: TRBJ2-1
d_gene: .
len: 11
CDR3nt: TGTGCCAGCAGTGAACTCAATGAGCAGTTCTTC
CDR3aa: CASSELNEQFF

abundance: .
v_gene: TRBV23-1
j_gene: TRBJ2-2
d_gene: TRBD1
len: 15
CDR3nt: TGCGCCAGCACCCGACAGGGGGCGAGAGCCGGGGAGCTGTTTTTT
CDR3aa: CASTRQGARAGELFF

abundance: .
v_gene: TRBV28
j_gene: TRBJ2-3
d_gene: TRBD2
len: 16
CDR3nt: TGTGCCAGCAGTTTGGTGCAGCGGGGGGCCACAGATACGCAGTATTTT
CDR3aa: CASSLVQRGATDTQYF

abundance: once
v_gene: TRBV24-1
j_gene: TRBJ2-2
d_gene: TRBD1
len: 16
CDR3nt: TGTGCCACCAGTGGACGGGACAGGGTTGCAACCGGGGAGCTGTTTTTT
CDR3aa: CATSGRDRVATGELFF

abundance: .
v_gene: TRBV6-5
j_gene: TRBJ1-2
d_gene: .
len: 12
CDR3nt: TGTGCCAGCACACAGGGTAACTATGGCTACACCTTC
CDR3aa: CASTQGNYGYTF

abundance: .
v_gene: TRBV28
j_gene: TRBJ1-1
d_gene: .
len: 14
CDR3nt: TGTGCCAGCAGATCCGGGGGTAGTAGCACTGAAGCTTTCTTT
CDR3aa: CASRSGGSSTEAFF

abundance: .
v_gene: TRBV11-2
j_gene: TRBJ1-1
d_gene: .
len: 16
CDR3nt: TGTGCCAGCAGCTTAGGACCTTTCCAGTCAGGCACTGAAGCTTTCTTT
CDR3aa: CASSLGPFQSGTEAFF

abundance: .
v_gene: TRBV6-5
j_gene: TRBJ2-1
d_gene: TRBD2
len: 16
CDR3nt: TGTGCCAGCAGTTATGAACTAGCGGGGGGGCGCAATGAGCAGTTCTTC
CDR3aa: CASSYELAGGRNEQFF

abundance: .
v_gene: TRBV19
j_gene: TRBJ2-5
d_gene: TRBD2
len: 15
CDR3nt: TGTGCCAGTAATCCGGGCCTAGCGGGGGGGGAGACCCAGTACTTC
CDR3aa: CASNPGLAGGETQYF

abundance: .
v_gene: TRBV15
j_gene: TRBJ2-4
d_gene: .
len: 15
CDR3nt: TGTGCCACCAGCAGATCCCGACTAGCCAAAAACATTCAGTACTTC
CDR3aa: CATSRSRLAKNIQYF

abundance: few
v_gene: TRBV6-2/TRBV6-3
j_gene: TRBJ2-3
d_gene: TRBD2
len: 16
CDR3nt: TGTGCCAGCAGCCCTATGGGGGGGTCAGGGACAGATACGCAGTATTTT
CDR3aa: CASSPMGGSGTDTQYF

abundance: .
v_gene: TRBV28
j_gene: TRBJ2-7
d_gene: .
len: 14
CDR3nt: TGTGCCAGCGCTGGGGCGTGGGGGCTCCACGAGCAGTACTTC
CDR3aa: CASAGAWGLHEQYF

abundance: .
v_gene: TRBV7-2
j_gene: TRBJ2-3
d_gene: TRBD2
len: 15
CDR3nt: TGTGCCAGCAGCTTAAGAGGGACTAGCGGAGATACGCAGTATTTT
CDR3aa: CASSLRGTSGDTQYF

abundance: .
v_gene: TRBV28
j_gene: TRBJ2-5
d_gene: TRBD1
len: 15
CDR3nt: TGTGCCAGCAGTTTAACAGGGGCCCTTACGGAGACCCAGTACTTC
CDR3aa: CASSLTGALTETQYF

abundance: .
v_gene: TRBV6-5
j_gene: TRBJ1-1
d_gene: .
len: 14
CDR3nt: TGTGCCAGCAGTTACGAGGGCAGCAACACTGAAGCTTTCTTT
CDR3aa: CASSYEGSNTEAFF

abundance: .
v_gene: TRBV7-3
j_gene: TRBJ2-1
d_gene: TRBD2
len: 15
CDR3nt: TGTGCCAGCAGCCTATCTAGCGGGGGGGCTCATGAGCAGTTCTTC
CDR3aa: CASSLSSGGAHEQFF

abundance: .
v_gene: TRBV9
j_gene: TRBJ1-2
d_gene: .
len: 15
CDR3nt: TGTGCCAGAAATGTGGGCGTCAGGGTAAACTATGGCTACACCTTC
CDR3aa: CARNVGVRVNYGYTF

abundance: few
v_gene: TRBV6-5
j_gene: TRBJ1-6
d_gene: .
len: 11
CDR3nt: TGTGCCAGCAGTATAACATCACCCCTCCACTTT
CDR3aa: CASSITSPLHF

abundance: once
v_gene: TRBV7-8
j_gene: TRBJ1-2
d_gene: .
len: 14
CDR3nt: TGTGCCAGCACCCGAGGCAGCAGGGCGGTCGGCTACACCTTC
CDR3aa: CASTRGSRAVGYTF

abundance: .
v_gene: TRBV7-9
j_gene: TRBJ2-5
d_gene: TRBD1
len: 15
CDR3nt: TGTGCCAGCAGCGGAGGGACAGGGGGCGGACAGACCCAGTACTTC
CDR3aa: CASSGGTGGGQTQYF

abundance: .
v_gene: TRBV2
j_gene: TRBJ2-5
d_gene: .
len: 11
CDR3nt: TGTGCCAGCAGTGAACGAGAGACCCAGTACTTC
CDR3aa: CASSERETQYF

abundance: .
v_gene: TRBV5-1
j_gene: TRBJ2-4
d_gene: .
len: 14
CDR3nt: TGCGCCAGCAGCCCCGGGGAGGCCAAAAACATTCAGTACTTC
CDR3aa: CASSPGEAKNIQYF